This T cell receptor (beta chain) derives from a study of cytomegalovirus exposure and HLA in healthy donors. Study at large: Clustering assigned about 76% of the approximately 430 genotyped donors to the Caucasian-associated ancestry cluster. Study-wide findings and caveats: Researchers catalogued about 160 TCR beta chains as cytomegalovirus-associated.

Germline CDR1 is SGHRS and CDR2 is YFSETQ. Trimming pared 2 bases from V and 3 bases from J, leaving 11 bases between. CDR3 length: 15 residues. Remarks on this clone: The antigen remains unidentified.

Primers included in the PCR were 60 Vbeta and 13 Jbeta primers. TCRdb's table, derived via immunoSEQ multiplex PCR, lists solely in-frame clones and lacks some. The sample lists some 180,000 clones; 70% to 80% were seen once. This sequence was found in a woman aged 25-40 years in good health and CMV-seronegative. V is TRBV5-1 and J is TRBJ2-2; D may be TRBD1 (6 bases). Material: PBMCs. The CDR3 DNA is TGCGCCAGCAGCTTACAGGGAAGAGACACCGGGGAGCTGTTTTTT. Translating gives CASSLQGRDTGELFF. The full variable domain, rest sourced from reference TRBV5-1 and TRBJ2-2, is KAGVTQTPRYLIKTRGQQVTLSCSPISGHRSVSWYQQTPGQGLQFLFEYFSETQRNKGNFPGRFSGRQFSNSRSEMNVSTLELGDSALYLCASSLQGRDTGELFFGEGSRLTVL.